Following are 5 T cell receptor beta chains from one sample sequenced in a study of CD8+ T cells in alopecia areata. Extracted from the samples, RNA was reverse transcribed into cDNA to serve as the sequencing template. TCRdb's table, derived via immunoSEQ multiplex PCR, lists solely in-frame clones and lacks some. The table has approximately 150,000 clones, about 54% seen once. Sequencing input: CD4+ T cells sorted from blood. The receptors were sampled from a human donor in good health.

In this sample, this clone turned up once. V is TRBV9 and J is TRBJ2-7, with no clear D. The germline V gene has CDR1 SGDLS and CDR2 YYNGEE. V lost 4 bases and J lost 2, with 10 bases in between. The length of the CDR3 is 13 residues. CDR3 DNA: TGTGCCAGCAGCCCCAACCCGGCCTACGAGCAGTACTTC. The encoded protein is CASSPNPAYEQYF.

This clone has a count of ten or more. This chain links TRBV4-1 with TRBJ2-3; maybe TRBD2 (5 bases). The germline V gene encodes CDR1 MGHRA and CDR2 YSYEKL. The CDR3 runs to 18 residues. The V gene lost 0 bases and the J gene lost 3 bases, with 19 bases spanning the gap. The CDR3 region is CASSQDKGGLDSTDTQYF. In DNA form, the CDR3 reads TGCGCCAGCAGCCAAGATAAAGGCGGGTTAGATAGTACAGATACGCAGTATTTT.

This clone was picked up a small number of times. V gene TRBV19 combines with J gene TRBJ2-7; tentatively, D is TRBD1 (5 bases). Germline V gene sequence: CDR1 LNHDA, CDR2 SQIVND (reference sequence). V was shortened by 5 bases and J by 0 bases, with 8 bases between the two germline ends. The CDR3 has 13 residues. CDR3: CASSLGASYEQYF. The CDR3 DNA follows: TGTGCCAGTAGTTTAGGGGCCTCCTACGAGCAGTACTTC. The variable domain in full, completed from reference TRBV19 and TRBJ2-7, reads DGGITQSPKYLFRKEGQNVTLSCEQNLNHDAMYWYRQDPGQGLRLIYYSQIVNDFQKGDIAEGYSVSREKKESFPLTVTSAQKNPTAFYLCASSLGASYEQYFGPGTRLTVT.

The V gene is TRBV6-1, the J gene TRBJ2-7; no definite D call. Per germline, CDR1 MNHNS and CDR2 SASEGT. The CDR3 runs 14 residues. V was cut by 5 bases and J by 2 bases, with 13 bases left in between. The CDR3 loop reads CASSPGRGAYEQYF. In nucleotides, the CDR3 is TGTGCCAGCAGTCCCGGTAGAGGAGCCTACGAGCAGTACTTC.

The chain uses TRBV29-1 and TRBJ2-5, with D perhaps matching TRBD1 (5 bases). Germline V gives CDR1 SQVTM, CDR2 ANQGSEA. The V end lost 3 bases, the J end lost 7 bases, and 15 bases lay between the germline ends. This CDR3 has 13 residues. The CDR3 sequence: CSVDGAGLRTQYF. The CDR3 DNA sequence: TGCAGCGTTGATGGGGCCGGGTTGAGGACCCAGTACTTC.